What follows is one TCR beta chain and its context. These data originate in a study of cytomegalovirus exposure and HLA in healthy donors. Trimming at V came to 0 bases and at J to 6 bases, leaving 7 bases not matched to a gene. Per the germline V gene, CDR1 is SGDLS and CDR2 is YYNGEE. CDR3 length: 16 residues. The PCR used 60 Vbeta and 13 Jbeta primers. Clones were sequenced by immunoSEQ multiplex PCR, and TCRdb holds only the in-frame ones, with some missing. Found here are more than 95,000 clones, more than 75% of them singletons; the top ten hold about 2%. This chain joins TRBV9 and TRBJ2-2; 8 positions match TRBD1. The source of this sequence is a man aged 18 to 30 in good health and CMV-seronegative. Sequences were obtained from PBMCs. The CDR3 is CASSVGTGSWSGELFF. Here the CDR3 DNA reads TGTGCCAGCAGCGTAGGGACAGGGTCATGGTCCGGGGAGCTGTTTTTT. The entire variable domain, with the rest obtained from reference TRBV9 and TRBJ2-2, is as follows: DSGVTQTPKHLITATGQRVTLRCSPRSGDLSVYWYQQSLDQGLQFLIQYYNGEERAKGNILERFSAQQFPDLHSELNLSSLELGDSALYFCASSVGTGSWSGELFFGEGSRLTVL.